The T cell receptor (beta chain) described here comes from a study of T-cell reconstitution after alpha-beta-depleted transplantation in children. Study findings and constraints: Alpha-beta T cells present about two months after transplant were reported to originate from several hundred expanded graft clones. At the one-year point after transplant, T-cell counts and TCRbeta diversity were found to come mostly from T cells that had been newly produced. TCRbeta diversity was high at day 60 in some patients (a result of surviving recipient T cells and thymic progenitors).

Comment on this clonotype: Its antigen is not identified.

Preparation of the TCRbeta library used unique molecular identifiers. One entry per CDR3 protein, called by TCRdb with MiXCR from the PCR reads. The sample contains 200,000 to 250,000 distinct CDR3 sequences, about 8.7% of which appear only once. Germline-derived CDR1 and CDR2 are KGHSH and LQKENI. This CDR3 contains 19 residues. The V and J ends lost 0 bases and 1 base, in that order; junction bases with no gene match: 4. This material consisted of PBMCs, mostly from graft donor cells, taken 360 days after TCRalphabeta/CD19-depleted stem cell transplant. The receptor was derived from a male patient aged 2 to 9 who had a stem cell transplant for acute myeloid leukemia, so the T cells may come from the graft donor. The chain combines TRBV18 with TRBJ2-2; 14 nucleotides agree with TRBD2. The CDR3, as DNA: TGTGCCAGCTCACCACCCGGGACTAGCGGGAGTATGAACACCGGGGAGCTGTTTTTT. Protein: CASSPPGTSGSMNTGELFF.